Each of the 10 T cell receptor beta chains below was sequenced from the same sample in a study of metastatic and nonmetastatic thyroid tumors. TCRdb re-clonotyped the PCR reads through MiXCR. The sample lists more than 9,500 clones; under 30% were seen once. Patients underwent thyroid surgery, and none had received any treatment before it. Sequences were obtained from adjacent normal tissue. The receptors stem from a male donor with papillary thyroid cancer or a benign thyroid nodule (not recorded which). Some clones in this sample may be carry-over from other donors' samples.

The gene calls are TRBV20-1 and TRBJ2-7, with D possibly TRBD2 on 6 matching bases. The CDR3 covers 14 residues. Germline lookup yields CDR1 DFQATT and CDR2 SNEGSKA (reference sequence). V was pared by 0 bases and J by 2 bases, with 11 bases between. The DNA for the CDR3 is TGCAGTGCTAGAGATGGACGGAGGGCCTACGAGCAGTACTTC. This codes for CSARDGRRAYEQYF.

The V and J genes are TRBV7-3 and TRBJ1-1; D perhaps matches TRBD1 (5 bases). The CDR3 is 14 amino acids. Trimming removed 5 bases from V and 3 bases from J, with 13 bases in between. Germline CDR1 and CDR2: SGHTA and FQGTGA. CDR3 coding DNA: TGTGCCAGCAGCCCCCTGGGAGGGGACACTGAAGCTTTCTTT. It encodes CASSPLGGDTEAFF.

This chain links TRBV7-6 with TRBJ2-5, with TRBD1 matching 7 bases. Trimming removed 8 bases from V and 5 bases from J; junction bases left unmatched: 8. The CDR3 spans 13 residues. CDR1 and CDR2 (germline): SGHVS, FNYEAQ. Here the CDR3 DNA reads TGTGCCAGCGCTGGGACAGTTAGCGAGACCCAGTACTTC. Translation: CASAGTVSETQYF.

The sample holds a few counts of this clone. The J gene is TRBJ1-2, the V gene TRBV30; 7 bases are shared with TRBD1. V trimming: 1 base; J trimming: 3 bases; junction bases outside the gene matches: 5. Germline CDR1 is GTSNPN and CDR2 is SVGIG (reference sequence). This CDR3 is built from 14 residues. This chain's CDR3 is CAWSGPGQYYGYTF. In DNA, the CDR3 is TGTGCCTGGAGTGGTCCGGGACAGTACTATGGCTACACCTTC. Full variable domain (missing parts from reference TRBV30 and TRBJ1-2): SQTIHQWPATLVQPVGSPLSLECTVEGTSNPNLYWYRQAAGRGLQLLFYSVGIGQISSEVPQNLSASRPQDRQFILSSKKLLLSDSGFYLCAWSGPGQYYGYTFGSGTRLTVV.

V usage is TRBV30 and J usage is TRBJ2-7, with unresolved D. The CDR3 loop spans 12 amino acids. Trimming removed 5 bases from V and 7 bases from J, with 15 bases in between. From germline, CDR1 is GTSNPN and CDR2 SVGIG (reference sequence). CDR3 amino acids: CAWSGDSLEQYF. The CDR3 nucleotides are TGTGCCTGGTCAGGAGACTCCTTGGAGCAGTACTTC.

This clone is medium-sized (0.01 to 0.1%) in the sample. The chain combines TRBV7-2 with TRBJ1-5; D perhaps matches TRBD1 (5 bases). This CDR3 is 14 amino acids long. From germline, CDR1 is SGHTA and CDR2 FQGNSA. Between the trimmed V and J ends, which lost 5 bases and 3 bases, there was a span of 11 bases. CDR3 DNA: TGTGCCAGCAGCAAACCTGGGACCAATCAGCCCCAGCATTTT. It translates to CASSKPGTNQPQHF. The complete variable domain, with remaining parts taken from reference TRBV7-2 and TRBJ1-5, reads GAGVSQSPSNKVTEKGKDVELRCDPISGHTALYWYRQSLGQGLEFLIYFQGNSAPDKSGLPSDRFSAERTGGSVSTLTIQRTQQEDSAVYLCASSKPGTNQPQHFGDGTRLSIL.

This clone appeared a single time. The chain combines TRBV20-1 with TRBJ2-3; 11 nucleotides agree with TRBD2. V trimming: 6 bases; J trimming: 5 bases; junction bases outside the gene matches: 10. Germline values: CDR1 DFQATT, CDR2 SNEGSKA (reference sequence). CDR3 length: 15 residues. DNA of the CDR3: TGCAGTGCGGTAACTAGCGGGAGAAAAGGAGATACGCAGTATTTT. Translated: CSAVTSGRKGDTQYF.

The DNA for the CDR3 is TGCGCCAGCAGCTCCGGACAGGGAAGTGAAAAACTGTTTTTT. As protein: CASSSGQGSEKLFF. This chain links TRBV5-1 with TRBJ1-4, with 8 bases aligning to TRBD1. From germline, CDR1 is SGHRS and CDR2 YFSETQ. This CDR3 contains 14 residues. The junction had 5 bases not matched to a gene; V was cut back by 3 bases and J by 7 bases.

This clone was observed a handful of times. The chain has TRBV19 and TRBJ2-1; D is perhaps TRBD1 or TRBD2 (5 bases each). CDR1 LNHDA and CDR2 SQIVND come from the germline V gene (reference sequence). The length of the CDR3 is 15 residues. V was pared by 3 bases and J by 4 bases, with 13 bases between. The CDR3 reads CASSMQGVGYNEQFF. The CDR3 DNA sequence: TGTGCCAGTAGTATGCAGGGAGTGGGGTACAATGAGCAGTTCTTC.

The chain couples TRBV29-1 to TRBJ2-7, with TRBD1 matching over 7 bases. V lost 6 bases, J lost 5 bases, and 10 bases stayed unmatched. The CDR3 is 13 amino acids. Germline V gives CDR1 SQVTM, CDR2 ANQGSEA. The CDR3 loop is CSVLGEGGNEQYF. The CDR3 DNA sequence: TGCAGCGTCCTAGGCGAAGGGGGCAACGAGCAGTACTTC.